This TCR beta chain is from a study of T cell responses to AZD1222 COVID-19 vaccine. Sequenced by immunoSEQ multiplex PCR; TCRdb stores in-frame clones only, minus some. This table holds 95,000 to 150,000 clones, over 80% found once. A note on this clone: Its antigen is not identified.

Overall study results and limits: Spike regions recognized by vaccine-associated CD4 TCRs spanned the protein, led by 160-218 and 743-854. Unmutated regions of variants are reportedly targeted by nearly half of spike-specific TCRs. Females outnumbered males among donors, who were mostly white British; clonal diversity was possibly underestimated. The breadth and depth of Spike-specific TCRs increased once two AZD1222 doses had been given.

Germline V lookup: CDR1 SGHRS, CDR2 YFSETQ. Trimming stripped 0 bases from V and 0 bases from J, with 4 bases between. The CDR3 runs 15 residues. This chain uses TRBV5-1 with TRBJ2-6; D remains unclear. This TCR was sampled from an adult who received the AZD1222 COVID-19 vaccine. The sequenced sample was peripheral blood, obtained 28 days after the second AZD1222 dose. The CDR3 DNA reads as TGCGCCAGCAGCTTGGTCTCCTCTGGGGCCAACGTCCTGACTTTC. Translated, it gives CASSLVSSGANVLTF.